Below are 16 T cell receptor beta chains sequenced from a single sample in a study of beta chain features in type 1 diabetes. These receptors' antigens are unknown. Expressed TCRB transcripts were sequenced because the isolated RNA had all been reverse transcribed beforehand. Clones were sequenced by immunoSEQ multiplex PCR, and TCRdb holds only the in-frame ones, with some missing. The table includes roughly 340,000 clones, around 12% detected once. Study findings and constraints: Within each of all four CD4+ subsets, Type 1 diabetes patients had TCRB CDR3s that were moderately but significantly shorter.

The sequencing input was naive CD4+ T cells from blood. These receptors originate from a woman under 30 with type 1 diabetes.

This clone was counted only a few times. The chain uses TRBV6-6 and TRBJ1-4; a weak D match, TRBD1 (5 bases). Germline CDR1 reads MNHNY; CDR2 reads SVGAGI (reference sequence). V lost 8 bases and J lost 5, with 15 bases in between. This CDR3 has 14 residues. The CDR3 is CASGPAGKNEKLFF. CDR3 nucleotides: TGTGCCAGCGGCCCGGCAGGGAAAAATGAAAAACTGTTTTTT.

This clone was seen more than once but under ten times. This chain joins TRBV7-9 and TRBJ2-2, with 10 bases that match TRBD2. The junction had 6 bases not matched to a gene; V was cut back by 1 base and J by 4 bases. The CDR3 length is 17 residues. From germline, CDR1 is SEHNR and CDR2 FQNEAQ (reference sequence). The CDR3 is CASSLGASGSFTGELFF. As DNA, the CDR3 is TGTGCCAGCAGCTTAGGGGCTAGCGGGAGTTTCACCGGGGAGCTGTTTTTT.

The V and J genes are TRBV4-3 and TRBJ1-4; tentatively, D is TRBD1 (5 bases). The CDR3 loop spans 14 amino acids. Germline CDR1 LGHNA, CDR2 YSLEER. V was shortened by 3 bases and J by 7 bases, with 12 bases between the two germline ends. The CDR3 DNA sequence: TGCGCCAGCAGCCACCAGGGTTCTGGTGAAAAACTGTTTTTT. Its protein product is CASSHQGSGEKLFF.

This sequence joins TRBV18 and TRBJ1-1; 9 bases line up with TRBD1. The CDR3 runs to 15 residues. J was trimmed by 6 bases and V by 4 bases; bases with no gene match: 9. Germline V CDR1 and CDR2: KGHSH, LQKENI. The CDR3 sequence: CASSQTGGAGAEAFF. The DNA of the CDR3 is TGTGCCAGCTCACAAACAGGGGGCGCGGGAGCTGAAGCTTTCTTT. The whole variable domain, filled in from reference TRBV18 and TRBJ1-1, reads NAGVMQNPRHLVRRRGQEARLRCSPMKGHSHVYWYRQLPEEGLKFMVYLQKENIIDESGMPKERFSAEFPKEGPSILRIQQVVRGDSAAYFCASSQTGGAGAEAFFGQGTRLTVV.

The CDR3 sequence: CASSYRGSYNSPLHF. CDR3 DNA: TGTGCCAGCAGCTACAGGGGATCCTATAATTCACCCCTCCACTTT. The J gene is TRBJ1-6, the V gene TRBV27; 7 nucleotides align to TRBD1. Losses at the gene ends were 6 bases for V and 1 base for J; bases not matched to a gene: 3. Germline CDR1 and CDR2: MNHEY and SMNVEV (reference sequence). The CDR3 loop spans 15 amino acids.

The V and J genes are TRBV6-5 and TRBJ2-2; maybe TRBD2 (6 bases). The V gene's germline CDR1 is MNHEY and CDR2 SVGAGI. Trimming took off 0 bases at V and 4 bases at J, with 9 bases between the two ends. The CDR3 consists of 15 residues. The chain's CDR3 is CASSYSGTPTGELFF. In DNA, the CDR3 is TGTGCCAGCAGTTACTCGGGGACTCCCACCGGGGAGCTGTTTTTT.

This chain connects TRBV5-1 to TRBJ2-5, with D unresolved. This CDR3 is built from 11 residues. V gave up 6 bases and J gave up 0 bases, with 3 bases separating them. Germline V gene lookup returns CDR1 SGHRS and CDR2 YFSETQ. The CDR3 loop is CASNNQETQYF. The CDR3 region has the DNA TGCGCCAGCAATAACCAAGAGACCCAGTACTTC.

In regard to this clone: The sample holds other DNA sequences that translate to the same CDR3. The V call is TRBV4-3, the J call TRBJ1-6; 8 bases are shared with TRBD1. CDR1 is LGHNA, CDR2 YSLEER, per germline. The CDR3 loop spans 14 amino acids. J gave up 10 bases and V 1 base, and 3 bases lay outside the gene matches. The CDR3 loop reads CASSQGQGNSPLHF. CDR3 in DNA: TGCGCCAGCAGCCAAGGACAGGGGAACTCACCCCTCCACTTT.

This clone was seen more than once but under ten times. This chain's CDR3 is CASSQALARQAKAFF. The CDR3 bases are TGCGCCAGCAGCCAAGCTTTGGCTCGACAGGCCAAAGCTTTCTTT. This rearrangement joins TRBV4-3 to TRBJ1-1, with a possible D match to TRBD1 (6 bases). The ends were cut back, 1 base at V and 9 bases at J, with 18 bases in the middle. CDR1 and CDR2 from the germline V gene are LGHNA and YSLEER. The CDR3 spans 15 residues.

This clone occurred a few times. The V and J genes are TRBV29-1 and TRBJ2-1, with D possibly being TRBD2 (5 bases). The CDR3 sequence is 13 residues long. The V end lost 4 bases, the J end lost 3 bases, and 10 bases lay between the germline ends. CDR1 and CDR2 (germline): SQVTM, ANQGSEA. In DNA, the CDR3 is TGCAGCGTTGTCCAGCGGCTCTACAATGAGCAGTTCTTC. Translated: CSVVQRLYNEQFF.

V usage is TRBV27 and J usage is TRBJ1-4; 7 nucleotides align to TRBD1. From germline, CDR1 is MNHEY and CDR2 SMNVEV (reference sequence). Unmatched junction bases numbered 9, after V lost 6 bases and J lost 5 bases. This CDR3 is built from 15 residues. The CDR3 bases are TGTGCCAGCAGACCCGAGGGACAGCTGAATGAAAAACTGTTTTTT. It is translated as CASRPEGQLNEKLFF.

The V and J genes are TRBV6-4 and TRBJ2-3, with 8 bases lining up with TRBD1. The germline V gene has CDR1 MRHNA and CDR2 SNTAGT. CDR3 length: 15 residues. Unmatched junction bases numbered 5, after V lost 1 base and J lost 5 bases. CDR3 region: CASSDWAGGGDTQYF. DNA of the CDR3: TGTGCCAGCAGTGACTGGGCAGGGGGCGGAGATACGCAGTATTTT.

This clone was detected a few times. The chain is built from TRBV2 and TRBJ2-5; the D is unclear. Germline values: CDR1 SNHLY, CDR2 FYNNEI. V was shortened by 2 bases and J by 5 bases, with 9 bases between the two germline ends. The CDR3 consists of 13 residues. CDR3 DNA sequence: TGTGCCAGCAGTGAACTTCGTATCGAGACCCAGTACTTC. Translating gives CASSELRIETQYF.

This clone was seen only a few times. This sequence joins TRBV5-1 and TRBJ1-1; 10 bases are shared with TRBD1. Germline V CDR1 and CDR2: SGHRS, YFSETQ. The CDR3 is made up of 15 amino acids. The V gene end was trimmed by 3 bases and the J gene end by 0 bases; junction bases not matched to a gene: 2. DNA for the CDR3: TGCGCCAGCAGCTGGGGACAGGGGATGAACACTGAAGCTTTCTTT. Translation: CASSWGQGMNTEAFF.

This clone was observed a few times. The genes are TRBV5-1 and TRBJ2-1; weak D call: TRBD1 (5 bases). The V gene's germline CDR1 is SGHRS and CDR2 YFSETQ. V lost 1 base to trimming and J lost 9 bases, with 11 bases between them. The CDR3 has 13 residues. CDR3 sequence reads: CASSLTQGGEQFF. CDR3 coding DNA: TGCGCCAGCAGCTTGACCCAGGGTGGTGAGCAGTTCTTC.

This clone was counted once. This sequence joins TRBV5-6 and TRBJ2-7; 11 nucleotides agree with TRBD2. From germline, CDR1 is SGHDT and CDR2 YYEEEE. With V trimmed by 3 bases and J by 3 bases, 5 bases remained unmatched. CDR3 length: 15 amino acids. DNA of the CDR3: TGTGCCAGCAGCTCCTTCCTAGCGGGAGGCTACGAGCAGTACTTC. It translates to CASSSFLAGGYEQYF.